This T cell receptor (beta chain) was captured by sequencing in a study of regulatory dendritic cells for organ transplantation. Study at large: LPS was added to dendritic cell cultures on day 6.

The CDR3 length is 13 residues. Germline loops: CDR1 SGHTS, CDR2 YDEGEE. CFSE-labeled sorted T cells met regulatory or mature dendritic cells for five to six days. Naive CD45RA+ and memory CD45RO+ CD4+ or CD8+ T cells were FACS-sorted. In regard to this clone: Its antigen is unknown. At one end the junction does not follow the germline gene, possibly because of a read error.

Overall study results and limits: Regulatory dendritic cells appeared to expand memory CD8+ clones less than mature ones.

Sequencing was performed with immunoSEQ multiplex PCR; in TCRdb, only in-frame clones are kept and a portion is missing. Of about 4,200 clones listed, 60% are singletons. The sequence was obtained from a human donor in good health. Sequencing was carried out using memory CD8+ T cells from blood cultured with regulatory dendritic cells. Described subset: CD45RO+ memory T cells. The V gene is TRBV5-8, the J gene TRBJ1-4; tentative D call: TRBD1 (6 bases). The CDR3 spells CAGRGQVNEKLFF. The CDR3 DNA sequence: TGTGCCGGCAGGGGCCAAGTCAATGAAAAACTGTTTTTT. The whole variable domain, filled in from reference TRBV5-8 and TRBJ1-4, reads EAGVTQSPTHLIKTRGQQATLRCSPISGHTSVYWYQQALGLGLQFLLWYDEGEERNRGNFPPRFSGRQFPNYSSELNVNALELEDSALYLCAGRGQVNEKLFFGSGTQLSVL.